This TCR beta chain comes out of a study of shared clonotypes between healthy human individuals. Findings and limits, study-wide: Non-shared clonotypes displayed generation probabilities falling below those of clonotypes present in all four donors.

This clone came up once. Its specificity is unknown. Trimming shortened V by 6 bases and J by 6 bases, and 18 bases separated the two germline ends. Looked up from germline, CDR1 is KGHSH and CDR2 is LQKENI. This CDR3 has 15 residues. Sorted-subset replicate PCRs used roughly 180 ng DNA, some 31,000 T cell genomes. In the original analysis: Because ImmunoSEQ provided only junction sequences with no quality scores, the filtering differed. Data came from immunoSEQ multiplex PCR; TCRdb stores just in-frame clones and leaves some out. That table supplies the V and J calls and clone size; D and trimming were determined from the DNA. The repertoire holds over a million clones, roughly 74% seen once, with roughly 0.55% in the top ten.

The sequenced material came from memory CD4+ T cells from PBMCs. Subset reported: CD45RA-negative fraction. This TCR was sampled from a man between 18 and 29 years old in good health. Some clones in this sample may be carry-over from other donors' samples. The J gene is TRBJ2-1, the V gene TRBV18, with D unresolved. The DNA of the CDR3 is TGTGCCAGCTCCCCGGCCTCCGGATCTGGCAATGAGCAGTTCTTC. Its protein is CASSPASGSGNEQFF.